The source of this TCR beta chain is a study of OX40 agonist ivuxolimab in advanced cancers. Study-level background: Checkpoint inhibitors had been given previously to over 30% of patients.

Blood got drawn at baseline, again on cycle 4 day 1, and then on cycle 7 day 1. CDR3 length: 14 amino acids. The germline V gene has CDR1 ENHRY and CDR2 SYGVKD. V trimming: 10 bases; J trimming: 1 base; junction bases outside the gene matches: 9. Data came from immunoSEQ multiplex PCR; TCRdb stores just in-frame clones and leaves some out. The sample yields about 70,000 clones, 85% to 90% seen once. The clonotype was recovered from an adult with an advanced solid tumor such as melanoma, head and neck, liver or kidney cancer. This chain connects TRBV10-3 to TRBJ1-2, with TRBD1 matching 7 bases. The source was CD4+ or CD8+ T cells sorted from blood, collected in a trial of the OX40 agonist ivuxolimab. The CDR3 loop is CANRQGGNNYGYTF. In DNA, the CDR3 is TGTGCCAATAGACAGGGAGGGAATAACTATGGCTACACCTTC.